The 6 T cell receptor beta chains below all came from one sample that was sequenced in a study of identical twins. TCRdb re-called the 5' RACE reads through MiXCR, storing one row per CDR3 protein. Among approximately 590,000 distinct CDR3 sequences, roughly 9.9% were seen once, and the ten largest hold roughly 3.2%. In addition, the sample was reused for a study of yellow fever vaccine responses in identical twins.

The sample consisted of PBMCs. The receptors were sampled from a woman between 18 and 29 years old in good health.

This clonotype has more than one count but fewer than ten. The chain is built from TRBV6-1 and TRBJ2-3, with 7 nucleotides matching TRBD2. CDR3 length: 14 residues. CDR1 is MNHNS and CDR2 is SASEGT in the germline V gene. V gave up 8 bases and J gave up 1 base; unmatched junction bases: 6. The CDR3 DNA reads TGTGCCAGCTGTGTTCGGGGGGGCACAGATACGCAGTATTTT. It yields the protein CASCVRGGTDTQYF.

This clonotype has more than one count but fewer than ten. The chain has TRBV6-1 and TRBJ2-7; tentatively, D is TRBD1 or TRBD2 (5 bases each). V lost 2 bases to trimming and J lost 4 bases, with 9 bases between them. The germline gives CDR1 MNHNS, CDR2 SASEGT. The CDR3 has 13 residues. This chain's CDR3 is CASSENRRYEQYF. Written as DNA, the CDR3 is TGTGCCAGCAGTGAAAACAGGAGGTACGAGCAGTACTTC.

This clonotype was detected ten times or more. The rearrangement links TRBV28 to TRBJ1-3; weak D call: TRBD1 (5 bases). Per germline, CDR1 MDHEN and CDR2 SYDVKM. The CDR3 extends over 14 amino acids. V was clipped by 6 bases and J by 4 bases, with 13 bases between them. Here the CDR3 reads CASRWSGPGNTIYF. CDR3 in DNA: TGTGCCAGCAGGTGGTCAGGGCCAGGAAACACCATATATTTT.

This clonotype was counted at least ten times. The chain uses TRBV29-1 and TRBJ2-1; weak D call: TRBD2 (5 bases). Trimming shortened V by 5 bases and J by 9 bases, and 11 bases separated the two germline ends. CDR1 SQVTM and CDR2 ANQGSEA come from the germline V gene. This CDR3 has 11 residues. CDR3 nucleotides: TGCAGCGTTCTACTCGGGGTTGAGCAGTTCTTC. Amino acid sequence: CSVLLGVEQFF.

This clonotype was picked up a small number of times. This chain connects TRBV20-1 to TRBJ2-1; D call uncertain. There are 14 residues in the CDR3. The V gene lost 5 bases and the J gene lost 4 bases, with 15 bases spanning the gap. Germline V gives CDR1 DFQATT, CDR2 SNEGSKA (reference sequence). CDR3 region: CSAGMPSPYNEQFF. For the CDR3, the DNA is TGCAGTGCTGGAATGCCCAGCCCTTACAATGAGCAGTTCTTC.

The chain links TRBV28 to TRBJ2-7; D is possibly TRBD1 (6 bases). Germline V gene lookup returns CDR1 MDHEN and CDR2 SYDVKM. CDR3 length equals 14 residues. Between the trimmed V and J ends, which lost 8 bases and 4 bases, there was a span of 18 bases. The CDR3 is CASGQTGARYEQYF. The CDR3 bases are TGTGCCAGCGGACAGACAGGTGCTCGTTACGAGCAGTACTTC.